This T cell receptor (beta chain) came from a study of T cells after yellow fever vaccination. Across the whole study: Preparation used SMART-Seq v4 Ultra Low Input for the low-cell-number fractions. Points from the study as a whole: One caveat is that FACS-sorted repertoires could contain abundant clonotypes contaminating from the bulk population. Clones from primary vaccination mostly reappeared after the booster (about 97% CD4, less than 90% CD8).

This clonotype has more than one count but fewer than ten. What it binds is not known. From the 5' RACE reads, TCRdb called clonotypes with MiXCR, one entry per CDR3 protein. The table has 550,000 or so distinct CDR3 sequences, roughly 19% seen once; the top ten hold around an eighth. Sequencing was performed on PBMCs, taken 15 days after the yellow fever booster vaccination. This clonotype originated in a man aged 30 to 39 who received the YFV17D yellow fever vaccine.

Here the CDR3 DNA reads TGCAGTGCTAAGACCACAGGCAATCAGCCCCAGCATTTT. It specifies CSAKTTGNQPQHF. This sequence joins TRBV20-1 and TRBJ1-5; no definite D call. Deletions cut 4 bases from V and 2 bases from J, with 9 bases between. The CDR3 is 13 residues long. Germline CDR1 is DFQATT and CDR2 is SNEGSKA (reference sequence).